The subject of this entry is one T cell receptor (beta chain). Its antigen remains unknown. In the same sample, other DNA sequences code for this CDR3. PCR used 60 Vbeta primers and 13 Jbeta primers. Assay: immunoSEQ multiplex PCR; the TCRdb copy retains only in-frame clones and omits some. The specimen's table records roughly 51,000 clones. Donors counted as nominally healthy when sampled, yet unrecorded immune exposures were likely. These data are taken from a study of cytomegalovirus exposure and HLA in healthy donors. Overall study findings and caveats: After further analysis at a later stage, 16,951 TCR beta sequences were associated with HLA alleles at 0.05 false discovery rate. In a later analysis, donors in an Asian-associated ancestry cluster reportedly had fewer N-insertions in productive TCRs than the cohort mean.

The specimen sequenced was PBMCs. The sequence derives from a middle-aged woman in good health and CMV-seronegative.

CDR3: CASSQGTAGSPLHF. Written as DNA, the CDR3 is TGCGCCAGCAGCCAAGGGACAGCTGGTTCACCCCTCCACTTT. The chain employs TRBV4-1 and TRBJ1-6; D possibly corresponds to TRBD1 (6 bases). Trimming stripped 1 base from V and 9 bases from J, with 10 bases between. From germline, CDR1 is MGHRA and CDR2 YSYEKL. The CDR3 is made up of 14 amino acids.